This TCR beta chain was identified in a study of Ad26.COV2.S vaccination and SARS-CoV-2 variants listed by TCRdb under 2021. For the study in its entirety: Donors in the vaccine arm were drawn from COV1001, a multicentre, randomized, double-blind, placebo-controlled phase I-IIa trial testing Ad26.COV2.S in healthy adults. Investigators did not know the trial group allocation while performing experiments and assessing outcomes. The TCR-sequenced set comprised about 32 samples: roughly 19 Ad26.COV2.S vaccine recipients, 5 placebo recipients and 8 SARS-CoV-2 convalescent individuals. Dosing of Ad26.COV2.S was intramuscular, at either 5x10^10 or 1x10^11 viral particles, delivered as one shot or as two shots spaced 56 days apart. Trial participants were randomized into five groups of five, in which low-dose or high-dose Ad26.COV2.S was given once or twice, or placebo was given on both occasions. TCRbeta repertoire sequencing was used to assess the specificity and breadth of SARS-CoV-2-reactive T cell receptors after Ad26.COV2.S vaccination.

The treatment or condition label of this sample denotes: some 20 received Ad26.COV2.S at low or high dose, single or two shots; 5 received placebo; per-sample allocation not given. Repertoires of vaccine and placebo recipients were sequenced from samples taken on day 63 after the first injection. In Cohort 1b, about 27 adults aged 18-55 years were enrolled at a single site in Boston, USA, between 29 July and 7 August 2020. Ad26.COV2.S was a replication-incompetent adenovirus type 26 vector that expressed a prefusion-stabilized SARS-CoV-2 spike protein derived from the original Wuhan strain. The junction shows trimming of 0 bases on V and 6 bases on J, plus 6 bases between the germline ends. From the cysteine through the phenylalanine, the CDR3 covers 11 amino acids. The DNA shown is the 33-base CDR3, in frame from base 1. CDR1 GTSNPN and CDR2 SVGIG are derived from the germline V gene (reference sequence).

The immunoSEQ Assay was used to sequence TCRbeta CDR3 regions. After extraction, genomic DNA underwent amplification by bias-controlled multiplex PCR, followed by high-throughput sequencing. As for how the authors treated the data: To quantify the absolute abundance of every unique TCRbeta CDR3 region, sequences were collapsed and filtered. T cell fraction was estimated by normalization of TCRbeta template counts to usable DNA, with usable DNA being measured through amplification of reference genes present in all nucleated cells. Repertoire TCRs were annotated as SARS-CoV-2-specific by exact matching of V gene, CDR3 amino acid sequence and J gene to a known reactive TCR set. The reference SARS-CoV-2 TCR set came from MIRA and was filtered for enrichment in COVID-19-positive ImmuneCODE repertoires, removing public or cross-reactive TCRs. Using the MIRA antigens, annotated TCRs were further analysed by specific ORF or by position within an ORF. Depth was the summed frequency of annotated unique rearrangements, while breadth was defined as annotated unique rearrangements over total unique productive rearrangements. Two-sided Wilcoxon rank-sum tests were applied when comparing TCR breadth between groups. The source is immuneACCESS, and TCRdb retained only in-frame sequences with V and J called. Part of the clones is not carried over; for the studies checked, unresolved V genes explain less than half of this, and the remainder is unexplained. The D gene and trimming were derived from the DNA, and the V and J assignments and clone size from that table. Here the sample has a few hundred thousand clones; 88% occur a single time. Around 3.6% of the sample comes from the top ten.

General findings and caveats noted by the study authors: The authors noted that the TCR breadth and depth analyses may have underestimated total T cell responses. After vaccination, spike-specific CD8+ and CD4+ T cell responses were reported to show substantial breadth. Comparable non-spike TCR breadth was observed between vaccine and placebo recipients, consistent with only spike being contained in the vaccine. Comparing responses between vaccine doses or regimens was not something the study was powered to do. Higher spike-specific TCR breadth was observed in Ad26.COV2.S recipients than in placebo recipients (P = 0.0014).

On this clone itself: Its antigen remains unidentified. Base qualities are missing; no much larger clone stands one base away.

The chain is made from TRBV30 and TRBJ2-7; the D gene is not confidently resolved. This receptor was taken from a person aged 18-60 years who received the Ad26.COV2.S COVID-19 vaccine or a placebo. The sample in question was peripheral blood, obtained in a trial of Ad26.COV2.S vaccine versus placebo. CDR3 sequence: CAWSVSLEQYF. The DNA sequence is as follows: TGTGCCTGGAGTGTATCCCTCGAGCAGTACTTC.